Given below is one T cell receptor beta chain in context. Its specificity is not known. This specimen belongs to a study of CD8 T cells in Susac syndrome. General study findings and limits: The study's TCR sequencing and HLA analysis drew on a certain number of individuals. That number was acknowledged as relatively small.

After extraction with the RNeasy kit, roughly 0.5 to 1 ug of the RNA was reverse transcribed using random hexamers. Multiplex immunoSEQ PCR targeted 54 Vbeta and 13 Jbeta TCR beta segments. TCRdb independently ran MiXCR on the immunoSEQ multiplex PCR reads; one entry per CDR3 protein. The table includes a few hundred thousand distinct CDR3 sequences, approximately 85% detected once. Patients with stable or active relapsing-remitting disease, all of them treatment-naive, made up the multiple sclerosis controls. While CD8+ and CD4+ T cells were isolated negatively, TEMRA cells were enriched by FACS. The V gene's germline CDR1 is ENHRY and CDR2 SYGVKD. The CDR3 contains 16 residues. V was shortened by 4 bases and J by 4 bases, with 17 bases between the two germline ends.

The sequence derives from a human donor with multiple sclerosis. The source material was CD8+ T cells from PBMCs. The chain joins TRBV10-3 to TRBJ2-1, with D possibly matching TRBD1 (6 bases). CDR3 in amino acids: CAISVQGQNRYNEQFF. The CDR3 nucleotides read TGTGCCATCAGTGTGCAGGGGCAGAATCGTTACAATGAGCAGTTCTTC.